The sequence of this TCR beta chain was determined in a study of CD8+ T cells in alopecia areata. After isolation, RNA underwent reverse transcription to generate cDNA as the sequencing template. Method: immunoSEQ multiplex PCR; TCRdb's copy keeps in-frame clones and lacks some. The sample has over 150,000 clones, less than 80% seen once. Treatment indicated: oral pan-JAK inhibitor, 5-10 mg twice daily. It was from PBMCs that CD4+ and CD8+ T cells were sorted. The CDR3 has 16 amino acids. Germline V gene sequence: CDR1 SGHDT, CDR2 YYEEEE. J lost 7 bases, V lost 2 bases, and 10 bases had no gene match. This clone was counted once.

The J gene is TRBJ2-1, the V gene TRBV5-6; 9 nucleotides match TRBD1. The sample was CD4+ T cells sorted from blood, taken at week 24, from a patient treated with tofacitinib. This clonotype originated in a human donor with alopecia areata. Written as DNA, the CDR3 is TGTGCCAGCAGCTTAATTAGTGGACAGGGGTATAATGAGCAGTTCTTC. It encodes CASSLISGQGYNEQFF.